This T cell receptor beta chain emerged from a study of technical replicates of blood from a handful of donors (dated by TCRdb to 2015 to 2018). The germline V gene provides CDR1 SGHTA and CDR2 FQGNSA. The CDR3 sequence holds 14 residues, the cysteine and phenylalanine included. Here the CDR3 DNA is all that survives: 42 bases in frame from base 1. Trimming removed 9 bases from V and 2 bases from J, leaving 15 bases between the germline ends. About this clone itself: Its antigen is unknown. No base-level quality is on record; no much larger clone is a single base apart.

The protocol used for the library was the immunoSEQ multiplex PCR assay. TCRdb limited this immuneACCESS table to in-frame rearrangements with V and J called. A share of clones is missing; checked studies link under half to unresolved V genes, and the rest is unexplained. Here the sample has about 75,000 clones; 95% to 98% occur a single time. The ten largest clones add up to around 0.18% of the sample. The rearrangement joined TRBV7-2 to TRBJ2-3; the D gene remains uncertain. The receptor comes from a human donor in good health. Sequenced sample: T cells isolated from PBMCs. The base sequence is TGTGCCAGGTTTGGTGGGCTGATCACAGATACGCAGTATTTT. This gives the protein CARFGGLITDTQYF.